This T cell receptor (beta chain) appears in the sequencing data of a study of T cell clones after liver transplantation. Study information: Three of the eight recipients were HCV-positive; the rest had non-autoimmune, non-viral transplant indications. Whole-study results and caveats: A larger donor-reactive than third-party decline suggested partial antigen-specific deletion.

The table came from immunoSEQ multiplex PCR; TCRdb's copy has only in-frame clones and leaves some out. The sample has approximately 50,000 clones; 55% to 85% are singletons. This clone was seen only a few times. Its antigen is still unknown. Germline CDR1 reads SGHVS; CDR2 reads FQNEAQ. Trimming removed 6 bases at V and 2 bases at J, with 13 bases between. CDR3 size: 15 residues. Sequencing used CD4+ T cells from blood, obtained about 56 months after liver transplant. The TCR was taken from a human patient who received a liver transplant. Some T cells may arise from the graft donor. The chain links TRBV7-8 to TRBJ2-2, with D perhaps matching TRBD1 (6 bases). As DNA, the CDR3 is TGTGCCAGCAGGTCTGGACAGCCTAACACCGGGGAGCTGTTTTTT. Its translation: CASRSGQPNTGELFF.